This T cell receptor beta chain was sequenced for a study of T cell responses to AZD1222 COVID-19 vaccine. General study findings and limits: Clonal diversity was possibly underestimated; the donors were predominantly white British and more often female. At 160-218 and 743-854, vaccine-associated CD4 TCRs were dominant, and they spanned spike. Spike-specific TCR breadth and depth rose after two AZD1222 doses.

As regards this clone: The antigen is undetermined.

Using immunoSEQ multiplex PCR, the repertoire was profiled, and TCRdb retains in-frame clones only, with some absent. The sample includes some 130,000 clones, roughly 92% seen only once; the top ten take over 4%. Looked up from germline, CDR1 is MNHEY and CDR2 is SMNVEV (reference sequence). This CDR3 is 15 amino acids long. Trimming removed 0 bases from V and 5 bases from J, with 13 bases in between. The rearrangement uses TRBV27 and TRBJ1-2, with a possible D match to TRBD1 (5 bases). The sequence came from an adult in good health. This material consisted of peripheral blood, taken on day 0 of AZD1222 vaccination. CDR3 sequence: CASSLSGEWTYGYTF. The DNA of the CDR3 is TGTGCCAGCAGTTTATCAGGGGAATGGACGTATGGCTACACCTTC.